This T cell receptor (beta chain) was captured by sequencing in a study of blood T cells in healthy people across ages. Findings and caveats of the study: Whereas aged donors had fewer naive CD4+ cells, long-lived donors had more of them and higher diversity.

To note about this clonotype: Its antigen is not identified.

V shed 0 bases and J shed 1 base, with 10 bases lying between them. The length of the CDR3 is 15 residues. Germline V gives CDR1 SGDLS, CDR2 YYNGEE. Then a second PCR, running roughly 7 to 11 cycles, was carried out with a sample-barcoded 5' primer and a J-beta primer mix. All samples yielded 3 million or more CDR3-containing paired-end reads. TCRdb analysed the 5' RACE reads with MiXCR anew, one entry per CDR3 protein. Found here are over 700,000 distinct CDR3 sequences, less than 70% of them singletons; the top ten hold approximately 40%. The clonotype comes from an elderly man in good health. The chain carries TRBV9 and TRBJ1-1; TRBD1 might be the D (5 bases). Material: blood. CDR3 sequence reads: CASSVVGQANTEAFF. DNA for the CDR3: TGTGCCAGCAGCGTAGTCGGACAAGCGAACACTGAAGCTTTCTTT.